The entry that follows covers one T cell receptor (beta chain) sequence. The target antigen is unknown. The data belong to a study of Ad26.COV2.S vaccination and SARS-CoV-2 variants. As for the study in general: As a participant in COV1001, the donor was in the Ad26.COV2.S trial arm.

The ends were cut back, 5 bases at V and 0 bases at J, with 11 bases in the middle. This CDR3 has 15 residues. Germline CDR1 MNHEY, CDR2 SVGEGT. Sequencing was performed with immunoSEQ multiplex PCR; in TCRdb, only in-frame clones are kept and a portion is missing. The table has 400,000 or so clones, 75% to 90% seen once. Findings and caveats of the study: Compared with placebo recipients, vaccine recipients had higher spike-specific TCR breadth.

The treatment was: some 20 received Ad26.COV2.S at low or high dose, single or two shots; roughly 5 received placebo; per-sample allocation not given. Collection of the samples took place on day 63 after the first injection of vaccine or placebo. This chain joins TRBV6-2 or TRBV6-3 and TRBJ1-5; a weak D match, TRBD1 (6 bases). The sample in question was peripheral blood, obtained in a trial of Ad26.COV2.S vaccine versus placebo. This receptor was obtained from a person aged 18-60 years who received the Ad26.COV2.S COVID-19 vaccine or a placebo. In DNA form, the CDR3 reads TGTGCCAGCAGTCAAACAGGGTTTAGCAATCAGCCCCAGCATTTT. Residues: CASSQTGFSNQPQHF.